This T cell receptor (beta chain) comes out of a study of cytomegalovirus exposure and HLA in healthy donors (dated by TCRdb to the late 2010s). A note on the overall study: In an earlier analysis of 550 to 750 of the donors, 276 Gb of sequence data and approximately 100 million unique TCR beta sequences from 150 million to 200 million T cells were reported. Across 300 to 400 genotyped donors of the cohort, an average of about 250,000 unique TCR beta nucleotide sequences per donor were sequenced, and 15% to 20% of those sequences were non-productive. An earlier analysis of fewer than 700 of the donors applied high-throughput TCR beta sequencing to assess whether each TCR beta V gene segment acted as functional or pseudogenic. Roughly 300 gigabases of sequencing data and 70 million to 85 million unique TCR sequences were included in an early release covering under 650 HLA-typed donors. In the later analysis, no new phenotypic data were used to find candidate immune exposures; instead, reliance was placed on TCR beta sequences and their occurrence across donors. Along with the approximately 700-subject first cohort, a separate validation cohort of over a hundred different subjects was used. Typing coverage varied by locus: about 620-640 donors for A, B, C, DRB1 and DQB1; more than 500 for DQA1; more than 600 for DPA1; 450 to 480 for DPB1. The genetic ancestry cluster associated with self-reported Caucasian donors included over 65% of the roughly 400 genotyped donors. The aim of the study was to test whether cataloging public T cell receptors could identify signatures of past pathogen exposure. HLA typing included class I and class II loci at four-digit resolution. The study used immunosequencing to profile the T cell repertoires of more than 650 subjects and linked those repertoires to cytomegalovirus serostatus. A later analysis re-examined previously published TCR beta repertoires from several hundred donors and added high-resolution HLA genotyping to investigate patterns of TCR occurrence. Donor age, sex, ethnicity and CMV serostatus were compiled together with the repertoire data. All discovery cohort repertoires had been generated using a single sequencing platform. To predict cytomegalovirus infection status, the study combined high-throughput TCR immunosequencing, statistical association of individual TCRs with disease status, and machine learning. Several DR-DQ haplotypes were handled as single units for association and clustering because linkage in the cohort was strong. Genome-wide SNP genotypes for about 55% of the roughly 670 donors were used in a later genetic analysis, which treated that subset as a discovery cohort.

This clone turned up a few times. Its antigen is currently not known. Qualities for individual bases were not recorded, and no much larger clone is one base off. Points the paper makes about the study in general: In vitro tests confirmed that a few of the cytomegalovirus-associated TCR beta chains recognize cytomegalovirus antigens. Most TCR sequences were seen in very few donors, while some public TCRs were found in many individuals. Correlated functional status among segregating V segments might be attributable to linkage disequilibrium, but an unknown experimental factor could not be ruled out. A further reported finding was that TCR beta sequences accurately predicted the HLA-A and HLA-B alleles for most subjects in the first cohort. According to a later analysis, most CMV-associated TCR beta chains appeared to be HLA-restricted, and the HLA associations seemed to be driven largely by CMV exposure. In a later genetic analysis, fewer N-insertions in productive TCRs were reported among donors in an Asian-associated ancestry cluster than the roughly 710-donor mean. Presence/absence analyses assumed roughly uniform sequencing depth across donors, an assumption that may not hold. A group of highly shared sequence variants was considered likely to be a technical artifact of the sequencing pipeline. The only immune exposure information available for the cohort was CMV serostatus. When HLA alleles, especially DR and DQ, strongly co-occurred, TCR associations were difficult to assign to individual alleles. In a later analysis, over 15,000 TCR beta sequences were associated with specific HLA alleles at a false discovery rate of 0.05. Some IMGT-functional V segments, including TRBV6-2 and TRBV6-3, could not be distinguished by the 87-base-pair reads and were therefore excluded. In a later analysis, the rate of TCR association differed among HLA loci, with DRB1 alleles having the most associated TCRs and HLA-C alleles having the fewest. This cohort had only TCR beta chains sequenced, and the lack of alpha or paired-chain data limited which features could be detected. Because counts were too low, seventeen rarely observed V segments, including chromosome 9 orphons, were excluded from the earlier analysis of 500 to 700 of the donors. The study gave a list of about 150 TCR beta chains associated with cytomegalovirus. In a later genetic analysis, a missense DCLRE1C variant was associated with V-gene and J-gene trimming of TCR beta chains, and the association was replicated in an independent cohort. Compared with equally common non-associated chains, HLA-associated TCR beta chains in a later analysis were more clonally expanded and had lower generation probabilities. Broadly in line with IMGT annotations, most TCR beta V segments showed up in productive rearrangements about 90% or about 30% of the time in an earlier analysis of roughly 590 of the donors. Several of the top co-occurrence clusters appeared to be linked to parvovirus B19, influenza, CMV and Epstein-Barr virus, according to a later analysis. The authors suggested that the approach could potentially be generalized to other disease states and immunological phenotypes. HLA typing was unavailable for some donors at each locus, so association tests used only the typed subset. In both the original and validation cohorts, the classifier was reported to diagnose cytomegalovirus status with high specificity and sensitivity.

The cohort consisted of 666 healthy bone marrow donors. At the time of sampling, all cohort members were nominally healthy, though unrecorded immune exposures were likely present. The donor was CMV seronegative and was included in the group of several hundred seronegative cohort members. A peripheral blood sample was collected from each donor, and TCR beta sequencing was performed on peripheral blood mononuclear cells. Genomic DNA was extracted from the blood cell samples with the Qiagen DNeasy Blood Extraction Kit. The CDR3 measures 14 amino acids from cysteine to phenylalanine. Only the CDR3 region is kept as DNA, spanning 42 bases read in frame from base 1. V is clipped by 3 bases and J by 11 bases, and the sequence between their germline boundaries is 19 bases long. Based on the germline V gene, the CDR1 and CDR2 sequences are MNHEY and SVGAGI. The library was built by means of the immunoSEQ multiplex PCR assay. For the multiplex PCR, a mixture combining 60 forward primers for TCR Vbeta segments and 13 reverse primers for TCR Jbeta segments was used. The CDR3 region of rearranged TCR beta genes was amplified from genomic DNA with a multiplex PCR assay. The amplified TCR beta libraries were sequenced on the Illumina HiSeq System as 87-base-pair reads. On the study's bioinformatics: A later analysis tallied approximately 87 million unique TCR beta chains across the 650 to 750 repertoires, and 10 million to 11 million of those chains were shared by two or more donors. A nearest-neighbor algorithm error-corrected the raw reads and collapsed the reads into unique sequences, merging closely related sequences to remove PCR and sequencing errors. CDR3 sequences were aligned to IMGT reference sequences to assign V, D and J gene segments. For a sequence to be retained, a match of at least six nucleotides to both a V gene segment and a J gene segment was required. Rearrangements were classified as productive when the CDR3 lacked stop codons and remained in frame with V and J, and all other rearrangements were classified as non-productive. Following IMGT convention, CDR3 was defined as the stretch from the second conserved V-encoded cysteine up to the conserved J-encoded phenylalanine. In an earlier analysis of around 570 of the donors, sequences lacking an unambiguous match to a single V gene segment were excluded. In an earlier analysis of around 600 of the donors, V segments were called functional above 56.7% productive rearrangements and were called segregating when the between-donor standard deviation exceeded 5%. A statistical classification framework was built for diagnosing cytomegalovirus status from the catalog of TCR beta chain sequences. A later analysis assigned V and J genes by comparing TCR nucleotide sequences with IMGT/GENE-DB human TR gene sequences. The TCRdist pipeline was used in a later analysis to assign CDR3 sequences and most-parsimonious VDJ recombination scenarios. In a later analysis, each TCR beta chain was defined by its CDR3 amino acid sequence together with its V-gene family, and reads lacking a unique V-gene family were excluded. To address suspected cross-contamination and a sequencing artifact, a later analysis removed roughly 580 highly shared, low-generation-probability nucleotide sequences. For each public chain, a later analysis derived a clonal expansion index from normalized ranks of inferred template counts within each repertoire. In a later analysis, generation probabilities were computed using a VDJ recombination model fitted to out-of-frame rearrangements, and the results were checked against IGoR. A later analysis scored TCR-TCR, TCR-HLA and TCR-CMV co-occurrence with hypergeometric tests, applying a repertoire-size bias correction to TCR pairs. To estimate false discovery rates, a later analysis permuted the HLA or CMV assignments 20 times. A later analysis grouped co-occurring TCRs with DBSCAN, adding TCRdist sequence similarity when clustering within HLA-allele-positive subsets. Co-occurrence clustering excluded repertoires with fewer than 30,000 or more than 120,000 public chains, plus five with anomalous nucleotide sharing. TCRdb took this table from immuneACCESS and kept in-frame rearrangements with V and J called. Such tables lack part of the clones; where checked against another copy, unresolved V genes explain under half of the gap, and the rest is unexplained. That table gives V, J and clone size, and the DNA gave D and trimming. The sample contains approximately 79,000 clones, 60% to 80% of them found a single time. About 2% of the sample is held by the ten biggest clonotypes.

This receptor was obtained from a boy aged 5-17 years in good health and CMV-seronegative. The material sequenced was PBMCs. The rearranged segments are TRBV6-5 and TRBJ1-1, with a weak D call of TRBD1 (6 bases match). The CDR3 reads as follows: CASSYTRTVAVAFF. The nucleotide sequence reads TGTGCCAGCAGTTATACCCGGACAGTGGCGGTGGCTTTCTTT.